A selection of T cell receptor beta chains follows, all from one sample in a study of cytomegalovirus exposure and HLA in healthy donors. Measured with immunoSEQ multiplex PCR; TCRdb has only the in-frame clones, and not every one. The sample lists 50,000 to 65,000 clones, around 72% occurring once. The source material was PBMCs. The receptor set was obtained from a man in his late teens or twenties in good health and CMV-seronegative. Both conserved end residues are part of each CDR3. D genes are given only for firm matches. Rows give clone size only sometimes, using once, few, many, or a class for an expanded clone.

clone size: few
D gene: .
J gene: TRBJ1-5
V gene: TRBV6-5
CDR3 DNA: TGTGCCAGCAGTAGACAGGTGAATCAGCCCCAGCATTTT
CDR3 protein: CASSRQVNQPQHF

clone size: .
D gene: .
J gene: TRBJ2-5
V gene: TRBV5-1
CDR3 DNA: TGCGCCAGCAGCTTCGGGTTAAGTGGAGAGACCCAGTACTTC
CDR3 protein: CASSFGLSGETQYF

clone size: .
D gene: TRBD1
J gene: TRBJ1-1
V gene: TRBV4-1
CDR3 DNA: TGCGCCAGCAGCCAAGAGACAGGGTTTAACACTGAAGCTTTCTTT
CDR3 protein: CASSQETGFNTEAFF

clone size: .
D gene: TRBD1
J gene: TRBJ2-7
V gene: TRBV7-2
CDR3 DNA: TGTGCCAGCAGCTTAGGTGGACAGGGACCGAGCTCCTACGAGCAGTACTTC
CDR3 protein: CASSLGGQGPSSYEQYF

clone size: few
D gene: .
J gene: TRBJ1-4
V gene: TRBV4-3
CDR3 DNA: TGCGCCAGCAGCCAAGAGGGCGCAGGGTATAATGAAAAACTGTTTTTT
CDR3 protein: CASSQEGAGYNEKLFF

clone size: .
D gene: .
J gene: TRBJ1-1
V gene: TRBV14
CDR3 DNA: TGTGCCAGCAGCCAAGTTATGAACACTGAAGCTTTCTTT
CDR3 protein: CASSQVMNTEAFF

clone size: .
D gene: .
J gene: TRBJ1-1
V gene: TRBV5-4
CDR3 DNA: TGTGCCAGCAGCTTGGTACAGAAGAACACTGAAGCTTTCTTT
CDR3 protein: CASSLVQKNTEAFF

clone size: .
D gene: TRBD1
J gene: TRBJ2-1
V gene: TRBV28
CDR3 DNA: TGTGCCAGCAGTTTAGGGACAGGGGCCGAATTTCACTTATTCAATGAGCAGTTCTTC
CDR3 protein: CASSLGTGAEFHLFNEQFF

clone size: .
D gene: .
J gene: TRBJ2-7
V gene: TRBV11-3
CDR3 DNA: TGTGCCAGCAGCTACACATCGAATTACGAGCAGTACTTC
CDR3 protein: CASSYTSNYEQYF

clone size: .
D gene: TRBD1
J gene: TRBJ1-1
V gene: TRBV28
CDR3 DNA: TGTGCCAGCAGTCCTTACAGGGGGCGATGGACTGAAGCTTTCTTT
CDR3 protein: CASSPYRGRWTEAFF

clone size: .
D gene: .
J gene: TRBJ1-1
V gene: TRBV4-2
CDR3 DNA: TGTGCCAGCAGCCAAGTCTCCAGGGATGACACTGAAGCTTTCTTT
CDR3 protein: CASSQVSRDDTEAFF

clone size: few
D gene: TRBD2
J gene: TRBJ2-2
V gene: TRBV6-5
CDR3 DNA: TGTGCCAGCCAGGGACTAGCGAGTACCGGGGAGCTGTTTTTT
CDR3 protein: CASQGLASTGELFF

clone size: .
D gene: .
J gene: TRBJ2-7
V gene: TRBV6-6
CDR3 DNA: TGTGCCAGCAGCCAGCGACAGGCGTTCTCCTACGAGCAGTACTTC
CDR3 protein: CASSQRQAFSYEQYF

clone size: .
D gene: .
J gene: TRBJ2-1
V gene: TRBV29-1
CDR3 DNA: TGCAGCGTTGGGGGCCCTCTTAAGAATGAGCAGTTCTTC
CDR3 protein: CSVGGPLKNEQFF

clone size: .
D gene: .
J gene: TRBJ2-1
V gene: TRBV5-1
CDR3 DNA: TGCGCCAGCAGCTTGGCCACCTATAACAATGAGCAGTTCTTC
CDR3 protein: CASSLATYNNEQFF

clone size: .
D gene: TRBD1
J gene: TRBJ1-4
V gene: TRBV28
CDR3 DNA: TGTGCCAGCAGTTGGGACAGGGTTAATGAAAAACTGTTTTTT
CDR3 protein: CASSWDRVNEKLFF

clone size: .
D gene: TRBD2
J gene: TRBJ2-7
V gene: TRBV6-5
CDR3 DNA: TGTGCCAGCAGACCCGGACTAGCGTCGGACGAGCAGTACTTC
CDR3 protein: CASRPGLASDEQYF

clone size: .
D gene: TRBD1
J gene: TRBJ1-5
V gene: TRBV28
CDR3 DNA: TGTGCCAGCAGTTTATGGGCGGGACAGGGCAATCAGCCCCAGCATTTT
CDR3 protein: CASSLWAGQGNQPQHF

clone size: .
D gene: TRBD1
J gene: TRBJ1-5
V gene: TRBV28
CDR3 DNA: TGTGCCAGCAGTCCTTCGGACAGGGAGAATCAGCCCCAGCATTTT
CDR3 protein: CASSPSDRENQPQHF

clone size: .
D gene: .
J gene: TRBJ1-2
V gene: TRBV6-5
CDR3 DNA: TGTGCCAGCAGGGCGCGAGGGGGTGGCTACACCTTC
CDR3 protein: CASRARGGGYTF

clone size: few
D gene: .
J gene: TRBJ2-3
V gene: TRBV7-2
CDR3 DNA: TGTGCCAGCAGCTTGCTGGCGGGAATTGCCACAGATACGCAGTATTTT
CDR3 protein: CASSLLAGIATDTQYF

clone size: .
D gene: .
J gene: TRBJ1-2
V gene: TRBV30
CDR3 DNA: TGTGCCTGGGGGCCAAGCTATGGCTACACCTTC
CDR3 protein: CAWGPSYGYTF